The T cell receptor (beta chain) under discussion was sequenced for a study of CD8+ T cells in alopecia areata. Following RNA extraction, reverse transcription yielded cDNA that acted as the sequencing template. Here immunoSEQ multiplex PCR was the method, and the copy in TCRdb shows in-frame clones only, minus some. The table includes under 70,000 clones, approximately 64% detected once. Losses at the gene ends were 5 bases for V and 4 bases for J; bases not matched to a gene: 3. The CDR3 spans 15 residues. Per the germline V gene, CDR1 is MNHEY and CDR2 is SVGAGI. The specimen comprised CD8+ T cells sorted from blood, sampled at week 0. The chain combines TRBV6-5 with TRBJ2-3, with TRBD2 identical over 13 bases. The receptor comes from a human donor with alopecia areata. CDR3 region: CASSRTSGSSDTQYF. CDR3 bases: TGTGCCAGCAGTCGGACTAGCGGGAGCTCAGATACGCAGTATTTT.